What follows are 31 T cell receptor beta chains derived from one specimen sequenced in a study of blood T cells in healthy people across ages. A J-beta primer mix and a sample-barcoded 5' primer were used in a second PCR of about 6 to 12 cycles. Each CDR3 protein is one row after TCRdb ran MiXCR on the 5' RACE reads. The profile covers over 1,500,000 distinct CDR3 sequences, with roughly 50% appearing a single time and roughly 2.1% taken by the ten largest. The specimen was blood. Every receptor here comes from a woman in her thirties or forties in good health.

The rearrangement uses TRBV18 and TRBJ1-6; TRBD1 agrees at 8 bases. The CDR3 runs to 14 residues. J lost 8 bases, V lost 3 bases, and 3 bases had no gene match. Germline V gene lookup returns CDR1 KGHSH and CDR2 LQKENI. The CDR3 region has the DNA TGTGCCAGCTCACCCGGACAGGGTTATTCACCCCTCCACTTT. This codes for CASSPGQGYSPLHF.

V and J are TRBV6-5 and TRBJ2-1, with 15 bases fitting TRBD2. Germline CDR1 is MNHEY and CDR2 is SVGAGI. The CDR3 loop spans 18 amino acids. J was trimmed by 3 bases and V by 2 bases; bases with no gene match: 5. CDR3: CASSYLGLAGGYYNEQFF. The CDR3 nucleotides are TGTGCCAGCAGTTACCTCGGACTAGCGGGGGGGTACTACAATGAGCAGTTCTTC.

This clonotype was found a few times. The genes are TRBV7-9 and TRBJ2-3; 9 bases agree with TRBD1. Trimming cost V 8 bases and J 4 bases; bases outside gene matches: 7. Germline CDR1 reads SEHNR; CDR2 reads FQNEAQ (reference sequence). The CDR3 runs to 14 residues. The CDR3 protein is CASVPGQGADTQYF. The CDR3 nucleotides are TGTGCCAGCGTTCCGGGACAGGGTGCAGATACGCAGTATTTT.

The chain employs TRBV7-8 and TRBJ1-2, with D perhaps matching TRBD1 (6 bases). Trimming took off 7 bases at V and 5 bases at J, with 23 bases between the two ends. The CDR3 totals 16 residues. Germline CDR1 reads SGHVS; CDR2 reads FQNEAQ. CDR3 in amino acids: CASNGYGGRDNYGYTF. DNA of the CDR3: TGTGCCAGCAACGGATACGGGGGGCGAGATAATTATGGCTACACCTTC.

In regard to this clonotype: The CDR3 ends on some other residue instead of the conserved phenylalanine or tryptophan, so this is likely a read error. This rearrangement joins TRBV12-3 or TRBV12-4 to TRBJ2-3, with 9 nucleotides matching TRBD1. Germline trimming cut 4 bases from V and 4 bases from J; bases unmatched to any gene: 6. The CDR3 runs 15 residues. The CDR3 nucleotides are TGTGCCAGCAGTTCCTCGACAGGGGGAGCAGATACGCAGTATGTT. Protein product: CASSSSTGGADTQYV.

The chain carries TRBV12-3 or TRBV12-4 and TRBJ2-7; D may be TRBD2 (6 bases). V was trimmed by 8 bases and J by 2 bases, leaving 13 bases between them. The CDR3 sequence is 13 residues long. The CDR3 DNA reads TGTGCCAGCCTTGTGGGGGGAACCTACGAGCAGTACTTC. Its protein is CASLVGGTYEQYF.

V usage is TRBV27 and J usage is TRBJ1-5, with D possibly TRBD1 on 6 matching bases. CDR1 and CDR2 (germline): MNHEY, SMNVEV (reference sequence). This CDR3 is 14 amino acids long. Trimming took off 5 bases at V and 7 bases at J, with 15 bases between the two ends. As DNA, the CDR3 is TGTGCCAGCAGTACCTCAGGGGTCAGGCAGCCCCAGCATTTT. It codes for CASSTSGVRQPQHF.

The rearrangement joins TRBV6-2 or TRBV6-3 to TRBJ1-2, with 7 bases that match TRBD1. This CDR3 is built from 15 residues. The germline V gene has CDR1 MNHEY and CDR2 SVGEGT. V trimming: 5 bases; J trimming: 2 bases; junction bases outside the gene matches: 8. The CDR3 DNA sequence: TGTGCCAGCAGTATGACAGGGAGGGTCAACTATGGCTACACCTTC. Translating it yields CASSMTGRVNYGYTF.

This clonotype was seen a few times. The rearrangement joins TRBV20-1 to TRBJ2-5; weak D call: TRBD1 (5 bases). This CDR3 has 13 amino acids. Trimming took off 0 bases at V and 5 bases at J, with 10 bases between the two ends. Per germline, CDR1 DFQATT and CDR2 SNEGSKA (reference sequence). CDR3: CSAREARVETQYF. In DNA form, the CDR3 reads TGCAGTGCTAGAGAGGCCAGGGTTGAGACCCAGTACTTC.

V is TRBV15 and J is TRBJ2-5; weak D call: TRBD1 (5 bases). The CDR3 covers 14 residues. Germline V gives CDR1 LNHNV, CDR2 YYDKDF (reference sequence). V was clipped by 4 bases and J by 11 bases, with 20 bases between them. CDR3 coding DNA: TGTGCCACCAGCATCGGCGACGGACACAATGAGCAGTACTTC. This gives the protein CATSIGDGHNEQYF.

A single count supports this clonotype. The rearrangement uses TRBV12-3 or TRBV12-4 and TRBJ2-3, with D uncertain. V dropped 6 bases and J dropped 6 bases, with 16 bases sitting between them. The CDR3 runs to 14 residues. The CDR3 region has the DNA TGTGCCAGCAGCCCGACCGTAAGCTGGGATACGCAGTATTTT. Amino acids: CASSPTVSWDTQYF.

This clonotype appeared a single time. The chain combines TRBV9 with TRBJ1-2, with a tentative D call TRBD1 (5 bases). Deletions cut 2 bases from V and 2 bases from J, with 16 bases between. From germline, CDR1 is SGDLS and CDR2 YYNGEE. This CDR3 comprises 16 residues. The CDR3 DNA reads as TGTGCCAGCAGCGTTGCGACAGACGAAGAAAACTATGGCTACACCTTC. It yields the protein CASSVATDEENYGYTF. Combining the CDR3 with reference TRBV9 and TRBJ1-2 gives the whole variable domain DSGVTQTPKHLITATGQRVTLRCSPRSGDLSVYWYQQSLDQGLQFLIQYYNGEERAKGNILERFSAQQFPDLHSELNLSSLELGDSALYFCASSVATDEENYGYTFGSGTRLTVV.

V is TRBV5-1 and J is TRBJ2-7; no clear D. The CDR3 sequence is 12 residues long. V shed 2 bases and J shed 7 bases, with 10 bases lying between them. The germline CDR1 and CDR2 sequences are SGHRS and YFSETQ. The CDR3 reads CASSFQSAEQYF. In DNA form, the CDR3 reads TGCGCCAGCAGCTTCCAGTCGGCAGAGCAGTACTTC.

This rearrangement joins TRBV28 to TRBJ1-2, with TRBD1 as a possible D gene (5 bases). V was clipped by 6 bases and J by 2 bases, with 19 bases between them. Germline V gene data show CDR1 as MDHEN and CDR2 as SYDVKM. The CDR3 contains 16 residues. The CDR3 DNA sequence: TGTGCCAGCAGCCTACCGGGGGAAGGTACAAACTATGGCTACACCTTC. Translating it yields CASSLPGEGTNYGYTF.

The genes are TRBV5-1 and TRBJ2-7; 7 positions agree with TRBD1. The V gene's germline CDR1 is SGHRS and CDR2 YFSETQ. V dropped 4 bases and J dropped 7; count of bases not matched to a gene: 14. CDR3 size: 15 residues. The CDR3 reads CASSTRPTGDNEQYF. CDR3 nucleotides: TGCGCCAGCAGCACTCGACCTACAGGGGACAATGAGCAGTACTTC.

The gene calls are TRBV19 and TRBJ2-1; D is uncertain. The CDR3 runs to 15 residues. Germline CDR1 LNHDA, CDR2 SQIVND (reference sequence). The ends were cut back, 8 bases at V and 0 bases at J, with 14 bases in the middle. The CDR3: CASQDITSSYNEQFF. DNA for the CDR3: TGTGCCAGTCAAGACATCACAAGCTCCTACAATGAGCAGTTCTTC.

This clonotype was observed a handful of times. The chain uses TRBV20-1 and TRBJ2-7; TRBD2 agrees at 7 bases. This CDR3 is built from 13 residues. Looked up from germline, CDR1 is DFQATT and CDR2 is SNEGSKA (reference sequence). The trim removed 6 bases at V and 3 bases at J, leaving 8 bases unmatched. The CDR3 DNA reads TGCAGTGCAAAAACTAGCGCGAACTACGAGCAGTACTTC. Translated: CSAKTSANYEQYF.

This chain joins TRBV12-3 or TRBV12-4 and TRBJ2-7; tentatively, D is TRBD1 (7 bases). The CDR3 has 14 residues. Trimming cost V 2 bases and J 5 bases, with 13 bases left between them. The chain's CDR3 is CASSLRGPGDEQYF. CDR3 nucleotides: TGTGCCAGCAGTTTAAGGGGGCCGGGGGACGAGCAGTACTTC.

This clonotype was recorded only once. The CDR3 region has the DNA TGCGCCAGCAGCTTGGGGGAGGACGGGGGTACGCAGTATTTT. Translation: CASSLGEDGGTQYF. The gene calls are TRBV5-1 and TRBJ2-3, with D possibly being TRBD2 (6 bases). The V gene lost 0 bases and the J gene lost 8 bases, with 13 bases spanning the gap. The CDR3 length is 14 residues. Germline CDR1 reads SGHRS; CDR2 reads YFSETQ.

This clonotype was seen many times. The chain uses TRBV7-6 and TRBJ2-5; tentatively, D is TRBD1 or TRBD2 (5 bases each). The length of the CDR3 is 16 residues. Trimming stripped 5 bases from V and 0 bases from J, with 16 bases between. Germline V gives CDR1 SGHVS, CDR2 FNYEAQ. CDR3: CASSGDGIYYQETQYF. CDR3 DNA sequence: TGTGCCAGCAGCGGGGACGGGATATACTACCAAGAGACCCAGTACTTC. Full variable domain (remainder filled in from reference TRBV7-6 and TRBJ2-5): GAGVSQSPRYKVTKRGQDVALRCDPISGHVSLYWYRQALGQGPEFLTYFNYEAQQDKSGLPNDRFSAERPEGSISTLTIQRTEQRDSAMYRCASSGDGIYYQETQYFGPGTRLLVL.

V and J are TRBV4-2 and TRBJ1-4; D perhaps matches TRBD1 (5 bases). Deletions cut 0 bases from V and 7 bases from J, with 18 bases between. The CDR3 loop spans 17 amino acids. CDR1 and CDR2 (germline): LGHNA, YNFKEQ. CDR3 nucleotides: TGTGCCAGCAGCCAAGAAGGTCAGGGAAGAGGCCTTGAAAAACTGTTTTTT. Its protein product is CASSQEGQGRGLEKLFF.

The rearrangement joins TRBV6-2 or TRBV6-3 to TRBJ2-1, with 7 bases aligning to TRBD1. The V segment lost 8 bases and the J segment 4 bases; nucleotides outside the gene matches: 20. The germline CDR1 and CDR2 sequences are MNHEY and SVGEGT. There are 18 residues in the CDR3. The DNA for the CDR3 is TGTGCCAGCGGTCTACAACCATTGACAGGGAGCATTTACAATGAGCAGTTCTTC. Protein: CASGLQPLTGSIYNEQFF.

This clonotype was seen many times. The genes are TRBV7-2 and TRBJ2-5; D is possibly TRBD1 or TRBD2 (5 bases each). Germline values: CDR1 SGHTA, CDR2 FQGNSA. Trimming removed 0 bases from V and 4 bases from J, with 9 bases in between. This CDR3 has 14 residues. The CDR3 region is CASSLALRGETQYF. Written as DNA, the CDR3 is TGTGCCAGCAGCTTAGCGTTGAGGGGAGAGACCCAGTACTTC.

This clonotype was seen a handful of times. The V and J genes are TRBV12-3 or TRBV12-4 and TRBJ2-7; D not certain. The closer fit of TRBJ2-5 to the DNA end suggests the J call may be wrong. The CDR3 is 11 amino acids. The CDR3 sequence: CARRTAETQYF. In DNA form, the CDR3 reads TGTGCCAGGAGGACCGCGGAGACCCAGTACTTC.

The gene calls are TRBV24-1 and TRBJ2-5; 8 positions agree with TRBD1. CDR3 length equals 14 residues. Trimming removed 8 bases from V and 1 base from J; junction bases left unmatched: 5. The V gene's germline CDR1 is KGHDR and CDR2 SFDVKD. The CDR3 spells CATKNRGCQETQYF. The CDR3 DNA follows: TGTGCCACCAAAAACAGGGGGTGCCAAGAGACCCAGTACTTC.

The V and J genes are TRBV7-2 and TRBJ2-5; D is unclear. Trimming took off 7 bases at V and 5 bases at J, with 17 bases between the two ends. This CDR3 has 14 amino acids. Germline V gene data show CDR1 as SGHTA and CDR2 as FQGNSA. CDR3 sequence reads: CASTRIGPGETQYF. CDR3 bases: TGTGCCAGCACCAGGATAGGGCCCGGGGAGACCCAGTACTTC.

The rearrangement links TRBV20-1 to TRBJ2-5; 8 bases are a match to TRBD1. J lost 0 bases, V lost 0 bases, and 9 bases had no gene match. This CDR3 is 17 amino acids long. CDR1 and CDR2 from the germline V gene are DFQATT and SNEGSKA (reference sequence). In nucleotides, the CDR3 is TGCAGTGCTAGAGAAGCTTTAAGGACAGGGTACCAAGAGACCCAGTACTTC. It codes for CSAREALRTGYQETQYF.

The chain is built from TRBV4-3 and TRBJ2-5; D possibly matches TRBD1 or TRBD2 (6 bases each). This CDR3 is built from 14 residues. Germline values: CDR1 LGHNA, CDR2 YSLEER. Trimming removed 0 bases at V and 5 bases at J, with 10 bases between. The CDR3 loop is CASSQDGGLETQYF. CDR3 DNA: TGCGCCAGCAGCCAAGATGGGGGGCTGGAGACCCAGTACTTC.

The DNA for the CDR3 is TGCGCCAGCAGCCCAAGTACTACCCAAGAGACCCAGTACTTC. This gives the protein CASSPSTTQETQYF. The chain uses TRBV4-3 and TRBJ2-5, with no clear D. V lost 4 bases to trimming and J lost 1 base, with 10 bases between them. Germline assignment: CDR1 LGHNA and CDR2 YSLEER. This CDR3 contains 14 residues.

This clonotype was detected only a few times. The chain joins TRBV9 to TRBJ1-2, with D maybe TRBD1 (5 bases). Between the trimmed V and J ends, which lost 4 bases and 0 bases, there was a span of 16 bases. The CDR3 runs to 16 residues. Germline loops: CDR1 SGDLS, CDR2 YYNGEE. The CDR3: CASSTGGAPSNYGYTF. In DNA form, the CDR3 reads TGTGCCAGCAGCACGGGCGGGGCCCCTTCTAACTATGGCTACACCTTC.

The V call is TRBV29-1, the J call TRBJ2-5; 8 bases are shared with TRBD1. Germline CDR1 is SQVTM and CDR2 is ANQGSEA. The CDR3 is 14 residues long. Trimming at V came to 7 bases and at J to 5 bases, leaving 12 bases not matched to a gene. CDR3: CSGSLQGGYETQYF. The DNA for the CDR3 is TGCAGCGGGTCACTACAGGGGGGATATGAGACCCAGTACTTC.